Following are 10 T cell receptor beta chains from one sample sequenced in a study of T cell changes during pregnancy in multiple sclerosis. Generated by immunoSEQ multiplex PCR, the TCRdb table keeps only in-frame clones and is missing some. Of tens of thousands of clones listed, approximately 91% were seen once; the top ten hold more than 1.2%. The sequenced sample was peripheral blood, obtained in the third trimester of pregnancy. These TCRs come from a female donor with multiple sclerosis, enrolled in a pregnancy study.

CDR3 protein: CASSSHGTGENEAFF. The CDR3 DNA follows: TGTGCCAGCAGTTCGCATGGGACAGGGGAGAATGAAGCTTTCTTT. The chain uses TRBV28 and TRBJ1-1; TRBD1 aligns across 10 bases. The CDR3 totals 15 residues. With 4 bases clipped from V and 7 bases from J, the junction kept 9 bases outside the gene matches. From germline, CDR1 is MDHEN and CDR2 SYDVKM.

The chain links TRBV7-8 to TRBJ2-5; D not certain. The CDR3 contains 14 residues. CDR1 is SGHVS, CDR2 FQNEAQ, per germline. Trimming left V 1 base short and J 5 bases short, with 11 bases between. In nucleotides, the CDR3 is TGTGCCAGCAGCTTAGTTGCCGGGTTCGAGACCCAGTACTTC. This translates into CASSLVAGFETQYF.

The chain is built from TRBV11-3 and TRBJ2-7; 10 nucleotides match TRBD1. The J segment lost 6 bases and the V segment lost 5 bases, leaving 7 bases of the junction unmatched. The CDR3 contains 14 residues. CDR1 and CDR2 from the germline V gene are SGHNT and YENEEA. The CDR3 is CASSLGQGTGEQYF. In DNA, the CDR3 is TGTGCCAGCAGCCTGGGACAGGGGACGGGCGAGCAGTACTTC.

The CDR3 coding sequence is TGTGCCAGTGTTGGGTGGGGACTAGCGGTTAACACCGGGGAGCTGTTTTTT. It specifies CASVGWGLAVNTGELFF. The J gene is TRBJ2-2, the V gene TRBV19; 11 positions match TRBD2. Germline CDR1 and CDR2: LNHDA and SQIVND (reference sequence). The CDR3 is made up of 17 amino acids. V was clipped by 8 bases and J by 2 bases; unmatched bases: 10.

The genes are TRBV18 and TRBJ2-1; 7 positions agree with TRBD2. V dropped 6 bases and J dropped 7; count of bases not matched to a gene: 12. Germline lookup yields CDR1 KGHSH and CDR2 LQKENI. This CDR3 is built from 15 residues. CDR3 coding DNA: TGTGCCAGCTCCTTCGCCGGGTCAGCGGGGAATGAGCAGTTCTTC. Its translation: CASSFAGSAGNEQFF.

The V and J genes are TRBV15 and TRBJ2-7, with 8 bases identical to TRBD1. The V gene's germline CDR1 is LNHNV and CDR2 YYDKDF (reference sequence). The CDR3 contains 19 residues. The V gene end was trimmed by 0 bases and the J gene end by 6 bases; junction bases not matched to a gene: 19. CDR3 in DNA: TGTGCCACCAGCAGAGACTGGGGACGCGGGACAGGTAGGGGTGGCGAGCAGTACTTC. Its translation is CATSRDWGRGTGRGGEQYF.

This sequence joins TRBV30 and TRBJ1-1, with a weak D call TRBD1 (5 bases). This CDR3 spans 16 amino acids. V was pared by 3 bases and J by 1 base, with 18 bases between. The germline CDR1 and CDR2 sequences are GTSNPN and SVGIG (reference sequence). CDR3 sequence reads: CAWRRALWGRNTEAFF. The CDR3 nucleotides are TGTGCCTGGAGAAGGGCGCTTTGGGGCAGGAACACTGAAGCTTTCTTT. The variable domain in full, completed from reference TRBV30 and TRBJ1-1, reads SQTIHQWPATLVQPVGSPLSLECTVEGTSNPNLYWYRQAAGRGLQLLFYSVGIGQISSEVPQNLSASRPQDRQFILSSKKLLLSDSGFYLCAWRRALWGRNTEAFFGQGTRLTVV.

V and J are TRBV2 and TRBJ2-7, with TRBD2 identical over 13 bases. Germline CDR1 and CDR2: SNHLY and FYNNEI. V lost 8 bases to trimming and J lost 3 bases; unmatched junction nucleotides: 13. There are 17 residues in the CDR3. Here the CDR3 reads CASRPGLAGALNYEQYF. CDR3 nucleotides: TGTGCCAGCCGTCCTGGACTAGCGGGGGCCCTTAACTACGAGCAGTACTTC.

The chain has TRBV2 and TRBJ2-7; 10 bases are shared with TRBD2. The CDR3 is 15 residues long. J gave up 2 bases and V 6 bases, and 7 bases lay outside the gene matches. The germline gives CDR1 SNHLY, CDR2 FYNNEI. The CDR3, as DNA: TGTGCCAGCAGCCTGGGGACTAGCGAAACCTACGAGCAGTACTTC. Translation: CASSLGTSETYEQYF. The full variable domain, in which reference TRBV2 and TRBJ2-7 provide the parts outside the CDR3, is EPEVTQTPSHQVTQMGQEVILRCVPISNHLYFYWYRQILGQKVEFLVSFYNNEISEKSEIFDDQFSVERPDGSNFTLKIRSTKLEDSAMYFCASSLGTSETYEQYFGPGTRLTVT.

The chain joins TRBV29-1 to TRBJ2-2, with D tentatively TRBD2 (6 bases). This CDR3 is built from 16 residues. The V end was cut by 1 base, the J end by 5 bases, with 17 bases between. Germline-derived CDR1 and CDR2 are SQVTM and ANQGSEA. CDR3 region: CSVEGSSGGDTGELFF. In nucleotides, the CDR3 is TGCAGCGTTGAAGGAAGTAGCGGAGGGGATACCGGGGAGCTGTTTTTT.